This T cell receptor (beta chain) was sequenced during a study of control samples from healthy donors and cancer patients. CDR1 and CDR2 (germline): MNHEY, SVGEGT. V was pared by 6 bases and J by 2 bases, with 4 bases of the junction left unmatched. CDR3 size: 14 residues. Sequenced by immunoSEQ multiplex PCR; TCRdb stores in-frame clones only, minus some. The sample gives about 160,000 clones, around 94% of which show up once; around 15% is in the top ten. This sequence joins TRBV6-2 or TRBV6-3 and TRBJ1-1; TRBD1 matches 9 bases. The sequence was collected from a man between 60 and 75 years old with colorectal cancer. Sequencing was done on a sample of PBMCs. The chain's CDR3 is CASSTQGANTEAFF. Written as DNA, the CDR3 is TGTGCCAGCAGCACACAGGGGGCAAACACTGAAGCTTTCTTT.